These 14 T cell receptor beta chains originate from one sample sequenced in a study of T cells in Graves' hyperthyroidism and ophthalmopathy. Amplified regions were TCR beta CDR3 sequences from RNA transcripts. The primer set for the first-round RT-PCR of the TCR CDR3 was HTBI. Each CDR3 protein gets one entry after TCRdb re-called the multiplex PCR reads with MiXCR. The sample carries 400,000 to 550,000 distinct CDR3 sequences, 14% recorded once. Sequencing was carried out using blood. These receptors all stem from a woman aged 18 to 35 with Graves' hyperthyroidism.

The chain couples TRBV5-1 to TRBJ2-3, with TRBD2 matching 9 bases. The J segment lost 4 bases and the V segment lost 4 bases, leaving 4 bases of the junction unmatched. The CDR3 is 14 residues long. CDR1 is SGHRS and CDR2 is YFSETQ in the germline V gene. The CDR3 is CASSPPSGADTQYF. In nucleotides, the CDR3 is TGCGCCAGCAGCCCCCCTAGCGGGGCAGATACGCAGTATTTT.

This chain links TRBV25-1 with TRBJ2-7; the D is unclear. The V and J ends lost 5 bases and 1 base respectively, with 21 bases between them. The CDR3 length is 17 residues. Germline V gene sequence: CDR1 MGHDK, CDR2 SYGVNS. CDR3 protein: CASSPGPPAQVSYEQYF. CDR3 sequence (DNA): TGTGCCAGCAGTCCCGGCCCCCCGGCTCAAGTTTCCTACGAGCAGTACTTC.

The sample holds a few counts of this clonotype. The V call is TRBV28, the J call TRBJ2-7, with a tentative D call TRBD2 (6 bases). Trimming shortened V by 4 bases and J by 6 bases, and 16 bases separated the two germline ends. Germline CDR1 reads MDHEN; CDR2 reads SYDVKM. The CDR3 runs to 14 residues. This chain's CDR3 is CASSSTLARGEQYF. The CDR3, as DNA: TGTGCCAGCAGTTCAACCCTAGCGAGGGGCGAGCAGTACTTC.

This clonotype showed up many times. The chain employs TRBV12-5 and TRBJ1-1; TRBD1 agrees at 7 bases. Germline CDR1 is LGHNT and CDR2 is FRNRAP. V lost 3 bases, J lost 6 bases, and 13 bases stayed unmatched. This CDR3 region has 16 residues. CDR3 DNA sequence: TGTGCTAGTGGTTTCCTTTTGACAGGGCGTGGGGCTGAAGCTTTCTTT. It specifies CASGFLLTGRGAEAFF.

In this sample, this clonotype turned up many times. V and J are TRBV11-3 and TRBJ2-7, with D perhaps TRBD2 (5 bases). CDR3 length equals 14 residues. CDR1 and CDR2 from the germline V gene are SGHNT and YENEEA. Trimming took 5 bases from V and 3 from J, leaving 14 bases between them. CDR3 DNA sequence: TGTGCCAGCAGCCCGACCGGGATCGGCTACGAGCAGTACTTC. It codes for CASSPTGIGYEQYF.

This clonotype was detected ten times or more. CDR3 amino acids: CASSLYGQGADNQPQHF. The DNA of the CDR3 is TGTGCCAGCAGCTTATACGGGCAGGGAGCCGACAATCAGCCCCAGCATTTT. The chain couples TRBV7-9 to TRBJ1-5, with D perhaps matching TRBD1 (5 bases). V shed 2 bases and J shed 3 bases, with 17 bases lying between them. Germline-derived CDR1 and CDR2 are SEHNR and FQNEAQ (reference sequence). This CDR3 contains 17 residues. Filled out from reference TRBV7-9 and TRBJ1-5, the complete variable domain reads DTGVSQNPRHKITKRGQNVTFRCDPISEHNRLYWYRQTLGQGPEFLTYFQNEAQLEKSRLLSDRFSAERPKGSFSTLEIQRTEQGDSAMYLCASSLYGQGADNQPQHFGDGTRLSIL.

This clonotype was found many times. The rearrangement uses TRBV12-5 and TRBJ2-5; 8 bases line up with TRBD1. The germline V gene has CDR1 LGHNT and CDR2 FRNRAP. The CDR3 loop spans 15 amino acids. With V trimmed by 6 bases and J by 2 bases, 8 bases remained unmatched. The CDR3 sequence is CASGPDRGTQETQYF. The CDR3, as DNA: TGTGCTAGTGGCCCAGACAGGGGTACTCAAGAGACCCAGTACTTC.

This clonotype was recorded a few times. The rearrangement joins TRBV6-1 to TRBJ1-2, with 8 bases fitting TRBD1. The CDR3 sequence is 17 residues long. The germline CDR1 and CDR2 sequences are MNHNS and SASEGT. V was pared by 6 bases and J by 6 bases, with 18 bases of the junction left unmatched. In nucleotides, the CDR3 is TGTGCCAGCAGCGTCACCCGGCCGGGACAGGAAGGGGATGGCTACACCTTC. Translation: CASSVTRPGQEGDGYTF.

In its sample, this clonotype was seen many times. The chain carries TRBV20-1 and TRBJ2-1; tentative D call: TRBD2 (6 bases). The length of the CDR3 is 12 residues. Trimming left V 4 bases short and J 7 bases short, with 11 bases between. CDR1 and CDR2 (germline): DFQATT, SNEGSKA (reference sequence). CDR3 protein: CSAIWTTNEQFF. CDR3 nucleotide sequence: TGCAGTGCTATCTGGACTACTAATGAGCAGTTCTTC.

In this sample, this clonotype turned up a few times. The chain employs TRBV3-1 and TRBJ2-5, with TRBD2 identical over 11 bases. V gave up 1 base and J gave up 5 bases; unmatched junction bases: 3. The germline CDR1 and CDR2 sequences are LGHDT and YNNKEL (reference sequence). The CDR3 covers 15 residues. The CDR3 region is CASSQVIAGGETQYF. The CDR3 region has the DNA TGTGCCAGCAGCCAAGTCATAGCGGGGGGGGAGACCCAGTACTTC.

This clonotype was counted ten times or more. V gene TRBV12-3 or TRBV12-4 combines with J gene TRBJ1-5, with TRBD1 matching 9 bases. The CDR3 runs to 19 residues. V shed 5 bases and J 1 base; nucleotides not matched to a gene: 15. The CDR3 region has the DNA TGTGCCAGCAGTGTAGACAGGGGGGTCTATCAGGGGAGCAATCAGCCCCAGCATTTT. This gives the protein CASSVDRGVYQGSNQPQHF.

This clonotype was recorded many times. The chain links TRBV6-1 to TRBJ2-1, with 7 bases aligning to TRBD2. V lost 4 bases to trimming and J lost 3 bases; unmatched junction nucleotides: 6. Germline CDR1 reads MNHNS; CDR2 reads SASEGT. CDR3 length: 15 residues. The DNA of the CDR3 is TGTGCCAGCAGTGCGGAAGCGGGATTCTACAATGAGCAGTTCTTC. Translated: CASSAEAGFYNEQFF.

This clonotype was observed many times. The chain employs TRBV10-2 and TRBJ2-7; the D call may be TRBD1 or TRBD2 (5 bases each). Trimming shortened V by 6 bases and J by 3 bases, and 6 bases separated the two germline ends. This CDR3 spans 11 amino acids. Germline V CDR1 and CDR2: WSHSY, SAAADI. The CDR3 DNA is TGCGCCAGCAGGGGGGACTACGAGCAGTACGTC. This translates into CASRGDYEQYV.

Many counts were recorded for this clonotype. The J gene is TRBJ1-2, the V gene TRBV12-3 or TRBV12-4, with 9 bases fitting TRBD1. The CDR3 is 13 residues long. Unmatched junction bases numbered 7, after V lost 6 bases and J lost 8 bases. CDR3 DNA: TGTGCCAGCAGCAAGGGACAGGGTGAGGGCTACACCTTC. Translated, it gives CASSKGQGEGYTF.